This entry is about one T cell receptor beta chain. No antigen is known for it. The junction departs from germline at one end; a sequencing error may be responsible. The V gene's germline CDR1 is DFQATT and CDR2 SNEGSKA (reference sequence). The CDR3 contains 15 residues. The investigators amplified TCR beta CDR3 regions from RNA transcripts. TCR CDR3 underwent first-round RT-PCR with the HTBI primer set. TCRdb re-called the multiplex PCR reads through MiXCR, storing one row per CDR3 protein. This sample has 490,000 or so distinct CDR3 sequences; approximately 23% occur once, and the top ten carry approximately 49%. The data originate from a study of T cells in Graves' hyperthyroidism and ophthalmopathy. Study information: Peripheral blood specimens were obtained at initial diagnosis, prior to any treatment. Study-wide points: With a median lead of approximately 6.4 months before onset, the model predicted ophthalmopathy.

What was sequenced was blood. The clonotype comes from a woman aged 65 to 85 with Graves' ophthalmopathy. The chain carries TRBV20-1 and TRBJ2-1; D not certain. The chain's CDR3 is CSARDLDMVYSEQFF. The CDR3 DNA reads TGCAGTGCTAGAGACCTAGACATGGTGTACAGTGAGCAGTTCTTC.